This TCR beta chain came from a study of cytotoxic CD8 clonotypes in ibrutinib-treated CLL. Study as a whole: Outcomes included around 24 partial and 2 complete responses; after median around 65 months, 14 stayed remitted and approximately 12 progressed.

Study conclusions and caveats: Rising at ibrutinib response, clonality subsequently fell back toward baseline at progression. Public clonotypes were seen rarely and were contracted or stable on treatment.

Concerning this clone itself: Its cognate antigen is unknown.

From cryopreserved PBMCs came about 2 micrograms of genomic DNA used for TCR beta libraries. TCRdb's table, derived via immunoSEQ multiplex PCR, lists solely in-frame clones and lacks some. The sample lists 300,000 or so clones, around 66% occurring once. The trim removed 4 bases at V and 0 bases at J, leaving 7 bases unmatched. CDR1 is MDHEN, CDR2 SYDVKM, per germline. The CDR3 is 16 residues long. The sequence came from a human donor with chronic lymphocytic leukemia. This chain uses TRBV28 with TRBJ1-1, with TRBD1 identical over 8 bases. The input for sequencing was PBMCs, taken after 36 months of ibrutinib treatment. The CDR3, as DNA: TGTGCCAGCAGTTCTCAGGGGGCTGCTTTGAACACTGAAGCTTTCTTT. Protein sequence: CASSSQGAALNTEAFF.